Below, 5 T cell receptor beta chains from the same sample are listed, as sequenced in a study of cytomegalovirus exposure and HLA in healthy donors (dated by TCRdb to the late 2010s). The library was generated by the immunoSEQ multiplex PCR assay. A mixture of 60 forward primers for TCR Vbeta segments and 13 reverse primers for TCR Jbeta segments was used in the multiplex PCR. TCRdb's version of the immuneACCESS table is confined to in-frame rearrangements and falls short of the full clone set. An unresolved V gene accounts for under half of the shortfall where checked; the remainder is of unknown origin. In this sample the table shows about 120,000 clones, approximately 80% of which occur a single time. 2.7% of the sample is in the top ten clones. Source material: PBMCs. These receptors originate from a female donor in good health and CMV-seronegative.

The chain uses TRBV2 and TRBJ1-1, with 7 bases aligning to TRBD1. V shed 6 bases and J 7 bases; nucleotides not matched to a gene: 5. Germline V gene sequence: CDR1 SNHLY, CDR2 FYNNEI. This CDR3 is built from 12 residues. CDR3 in amino acids: CASRPGQIEAFF. CDR3 nucleotides: TGTGCCAGCAGACCGGGACAGATTGAAGCTTTCTTT.

This CDR3 reads CAIRQQGALVTEAFF. The CDR3 bases are TGTGCCATCAGGCAACAGGGGGCGCTTGTCACTGAAGCTTTCTTT. This chain uses TRBV10-3 with TRBJ1-1; 9 bases align to TRBD1. V was pared by 6 bases and J by 4 bases, with 9 bases of the junction left unmatched. The CDR3 totals 15 residues. Germline V gene data show CDR1 as ENHRY and CDR2 as SYGVKD.

There are a few counts of this clone. The V and J genes are TRBV2 and TRBJ1-1; 7 bases map to TRBD1. With 6 bases clipped from V and 1 base from J, the junction kept 5 bases outside the gene matches. Germline V gene sequence: CDR1 SNHLY, CDR2 FYNNEI. This CDR3 spans 14 amino acids. As DNA, the CDR3 is TGTGCCAGCAGCCCAGGACAGGAGAACACTGAAGCTTTCTTT. It is translated as CASSPGQENTEAFF.

This chain connects TRBV18 to TRBJ2-3; 7 bases agree with TRBD2. This CDR3 region has 15 residues. Germline assignment: CDR1 KGHSH and CDR2 LQKENI. With 2 bases clipped from V and 0 bases from J, the junction kept 2 bases outside the gene matches. The CDR3 region has the DNA TGTGCCAGCTCACCAGCGGGGGTTAGCACAGATACGCAGTATTTT. This translates into CASSPAGVSTDTQYF.

This chain connects TRBV27 to TRBJ2-7, with no clear D. The CDR3 totals 12 residues. V gave up 2 bases and J gave up 3 bases, with 5 bases separating them. Germline V gene sequence: CDR1 MNHEY, CDR2 SMNVEV (reference sequence). Here the CDR3 DNA reads TGTGCCAGCAGTTTAAACGGCTACGAGCAGTACTTC. Translated, it gives CASSLNGYEQYF.